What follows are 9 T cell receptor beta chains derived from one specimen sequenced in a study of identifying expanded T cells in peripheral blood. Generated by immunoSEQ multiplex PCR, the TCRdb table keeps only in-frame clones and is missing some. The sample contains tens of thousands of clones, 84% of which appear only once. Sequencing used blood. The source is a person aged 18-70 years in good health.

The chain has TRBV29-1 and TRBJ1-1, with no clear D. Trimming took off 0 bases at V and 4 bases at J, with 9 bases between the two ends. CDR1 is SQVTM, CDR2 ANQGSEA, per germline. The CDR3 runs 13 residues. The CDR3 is CSVEDMRSTEAFF. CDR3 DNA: TGCAGCGTTGAAGATATGCGGAGCACTGAAGCTTTCTTT.

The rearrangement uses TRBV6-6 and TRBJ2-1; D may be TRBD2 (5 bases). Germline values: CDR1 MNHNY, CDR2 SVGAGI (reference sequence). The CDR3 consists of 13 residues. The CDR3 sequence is CPKTAGFYNEQFF. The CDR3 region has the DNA TGTCCAAAAACGGCGGGCTTCTACAATGAGCAGTTCTTC.

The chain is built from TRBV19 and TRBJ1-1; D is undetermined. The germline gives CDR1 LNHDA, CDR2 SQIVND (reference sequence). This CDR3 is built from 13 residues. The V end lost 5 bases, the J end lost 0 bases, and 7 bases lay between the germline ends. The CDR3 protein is CASSERMNTEAFF. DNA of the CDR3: TGTGCCAGTAGTGAGCGGATGAACACTGAAGCTTTCTTT.

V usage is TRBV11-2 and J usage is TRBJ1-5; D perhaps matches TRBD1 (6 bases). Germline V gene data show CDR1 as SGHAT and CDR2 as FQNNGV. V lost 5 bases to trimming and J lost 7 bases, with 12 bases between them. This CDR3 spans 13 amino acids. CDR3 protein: CASSGSGVQPQHF. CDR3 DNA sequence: TGTGCCAGCAGCGGGTCAGGGGTGCAGCCCCAGCATTTT.

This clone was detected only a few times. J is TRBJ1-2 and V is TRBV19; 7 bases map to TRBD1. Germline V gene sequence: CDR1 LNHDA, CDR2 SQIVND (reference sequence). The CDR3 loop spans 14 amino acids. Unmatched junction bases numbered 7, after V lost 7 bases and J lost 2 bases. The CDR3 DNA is TGTGCCAGTACCAGGGTCAGGGGGAACTATGGCTACACCTTC. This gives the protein CASTRVRGNYGYTF.

CDR3 amino acids: CASSLGGRRGTGELFF. The DNA of the CDR3 is TGTGCCAGCAGCTTAGGGGGGAGGCGTGGCACCGGGGAGCTGTTTTTT. The chain recombines TRBV7-2 with TRBJ2-2, with D perhaps TRBD2 (6 bases). This CDR3 has 16 amino acids. The V gene lost 1 base and the J gene lost 4 bases, with 13 bases spanning the gap. In germline, CDR1 is SGHTA, CDR2 FQGNSA.

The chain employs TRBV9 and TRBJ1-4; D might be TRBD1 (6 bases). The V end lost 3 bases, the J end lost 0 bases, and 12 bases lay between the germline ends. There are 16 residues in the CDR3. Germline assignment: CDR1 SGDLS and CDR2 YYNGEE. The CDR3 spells CASSALQGSTNEKLFF. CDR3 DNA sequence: TGTGCCAGCAGCGCGCTACAGGGCTCAACTAATGAAAAACTGTTTTTT. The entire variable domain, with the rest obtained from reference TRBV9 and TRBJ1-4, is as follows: DSGVTQTPKHLITATGQRVTLRCSPRSGDLSVYWYQQSLDQGLQFLIQYYNGEERAKGNILERFSAQQFPDLHSELNLSSLELGDSALYFCASSALQGSTNEKLFFGSGTQLSVL.

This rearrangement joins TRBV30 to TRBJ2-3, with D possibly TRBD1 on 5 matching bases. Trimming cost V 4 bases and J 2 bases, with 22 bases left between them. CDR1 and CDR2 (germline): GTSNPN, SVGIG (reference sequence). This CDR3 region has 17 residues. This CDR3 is CAWNGQGTAAVTDTQYF. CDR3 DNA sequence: TGTGCCTGGAACGGGCAGGGTACGGCGGCTGTCACAGATACGCAGTATTTT.

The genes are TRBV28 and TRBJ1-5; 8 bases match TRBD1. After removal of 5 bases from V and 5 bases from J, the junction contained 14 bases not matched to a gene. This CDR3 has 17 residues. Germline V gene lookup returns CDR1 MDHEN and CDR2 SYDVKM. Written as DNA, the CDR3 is TGTGCCAGCAGTCTAAACGACGGACAGGGCTTATATCAGCCCCAGCATTTT. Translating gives CASSLNDGQGLYQPQHF.